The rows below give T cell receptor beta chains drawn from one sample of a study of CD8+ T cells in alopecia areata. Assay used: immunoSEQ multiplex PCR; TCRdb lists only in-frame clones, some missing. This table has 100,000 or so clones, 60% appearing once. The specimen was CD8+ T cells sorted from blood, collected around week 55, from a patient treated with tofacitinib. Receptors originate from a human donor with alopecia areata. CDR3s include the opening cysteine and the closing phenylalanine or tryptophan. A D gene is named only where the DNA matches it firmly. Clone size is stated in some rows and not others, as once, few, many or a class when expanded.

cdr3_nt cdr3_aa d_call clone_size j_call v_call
TGCGCCAGCAGCCACCCAAAACTACAGGTGACGGGCACAGATACGCAGTATTTT CASSHPKLQVTGTDTQYF NA NA TRBJ2-3 TRBV4-1
TGTGCCAGTAGGCTAGCGGGGCACACCGGGGAGCTGTTTTTT CASRLAGHTGELFF TRBD2 NA TRBJ2-2 TRBV19
TGTGCCAGCAGTCGGGGCTTAGGTGAAAAACTGTTTTTT CASSRGLGEKLFF NA NA TRBJ1-4 TRBV6-5
TGTGCCAGCAGTTATGAAGAGCGGTATAGGGTCGATGAGCAGTTCTTC CASSYEERYRVDEQFF NA NA TRBJ2-1 TRBV6-5
TGTGCCAGCGGTGGGGTCCGCAATCAGCCCCAGCATTTT CASGGVRNQPQHF NA NA TRBJ1-5 TRBV2
TGTGCCGAAACGGGACAGGGATTCACAGATACGCAGTATTTT CAETGQGFTDTQYF TRBD1 NA TRBJ2-3 TRBV7-9
TGTGCCAGCAGCCCCCCGGCCGGGGTCAACACTGAAGCTTTCTTT CASSPPAGVNTEAFF NA NA TRBJ1-1 TRBV7-9
TGCGCCAGCCTGGACGGGAGCAATGAGCAGTTCTTC CASLDGSNEQFF NA few TRBJ2-1 TRBV4-1
TGTGCCAGCAGTATGTCATACCGGGCTAATTCACCCCTCCACTTT CASSMSYRANSPLHF NA NA TRBJ1-6 TRBV5-6
TGTGCCAGCAGCTTAGGACAGGGAGAAACTTGGGACTACGAGCAGTACTTC CASSLGQGETWDYEQYF TRBD1 NA TRBJ2-7 TRBV7-8
TGTGCTATGGGGGGAGGCTATGGCTACACCTTC CAMGGGYGYTF NA NA TRBJ1-2 TRBV7-2
TGTGCCAGCAGTTCGCGGGACAGGCAAAACTATGGCTACACCTTC CASSSRDRQNYGYTF TRBD1 few TRBJ1-2 TRBV2
TGTGCCAGCAGTTTGGGGGTAGCGGGGGACTACGAGCAGTACTTC CASSLGVAGDYEQYF TRBD2 NA TRBJ2-7 TRBV27
TGTGCCAGCAGCTTGGGGCACAGCGGCGGGGAGCTGTTTTTT CASSLGHSGGELFF NA NA TRBJ2-2 TRBV13
TGTGCCAGTAGTCGACAGGGGGAGCTGTTTTTT CASSRQGELFF NA few TRBJ2-2 TRBV19